These 27 T cell receptor beta chains were sequenced from one sample in a study of blood T cell repertoires in COVID-19. The assay was immunoSEQ multiplex PCR, and TCRdb's table has in-frame clones only and misses some. This sample yields about 50,000 clones, of which approximately 88% are seen a single time; 2.2% belongs to the top ten. The sequencing input was peripheral blood. Receptors originate from a human donor in a cohort sampled during active COVID-19.

This chain uses TRBV6-5 with TRBJ1-1; possibly TRBD1 for D (6 bases). The germline gives CDR1 MNHEY, CDR2 SVGAGI. There are 16 residues in the CDR3. Trimming stripped 0 bases from V and 1 base from J, with 12 bases between. CDR3 protein: CASSYSGAGWNTEAFF. DNA for the CDR3: TGTGCCAGCAGTTACTCGGGGGCAGGGTGGAACACTGAAGCTTTCTTT.

The chain combines TRBV4-3 with TRBJ1-6; the D gene is possibly TRBD1 (6 bases). This CDR3 is 16 amino acids long. Germline V CDR1 and CDR2: LGHNA, YSLEER. Trimming took off 3 bases at V and 6 bases at J, with 15 bases between the two ends. The CDR3 DNA follows: TGCGCCAGCAGCCAGGAACAGGGAGCCCTTAATTCACCCCTCCACTTT. Translating gives CASSQEQGALNSPLHF.

On this clone itself: One junction end does not reproduce the germline sequence, and a read error may be involved. The chain recombines TRBV4-2 with TRBJ2-7, with a possible D match to TRBD2 (5 bases). There are 12 residues in the CDR3. Germline lookup yields CDR1 LGHNA and CDR2 YNFKEQ. CDR3 region: CASSQVDSEQYF. The CDR3, as DNA: TGTGCCAGCAGTCAAGTGGACTCGGAGCAGTACTTC.

The chain recombines TRBV9 with TRBJ2-3; TRBD2 agrees at 7 bases. The germline V gene has CDR1 SGDLS and CDR2 YYNGEE. The junction had 0 bases not matched to a gene; V was cut back by 2 bases and J by 0 bases. This CDR3 comprises 14 residues. DNA of the CDR3: TGTGCCAGCAGCGTCGGGGGGAGCACAGATACGCAGTATTTT. Amino acid sequence: CASSVGGSTDTQYF.

The chain links TRBV7-3 to TRBJ2-1, with 7 bases identical to TRBD2. V trimming: 3 bases; J trimming: 3 bases; junction bases outside the gene matches: 5. The CDR3 has 15 residues. CDR1 SGHTA and CDR2 FQGTGA come from the germline V gene. CDR3 coding DNA: TGTGCCAGCAGCTTTAGCGGGCAATACTACAATGAGCAGTTCTTC. Its translation is CASSFSGQYYNEQFF.

This clone has only a few counts. The J gene is TRBJ1-5, the V gene TRBV3-1 (or the pseudogene TRBV3-2); 7 nucleotides line up with TRBD1. This CDR3 is 14 amino acids long. CDR1 and CDR2 from the germline V gene are LGHDT and YNNKEL (reference sequence). V gave up 0 bases and J gave up 5 bases; unmatched junction bases: 1. The CDR3 loop is CASSQEGGHQPQHF. The CDR3 nucleotides are TGTGCCAGCAGCCAAGAAGGGGGCCATCAGCCCCAGCATTTT.

This chain uses TRBV7-2 with TRBJ1-2, with D tentatively TRBD1 (6 bases). This CDR3 has 12 residues. V was pared by 3 bases and J by 8 bases, with 10 bases between. Per the germline V gene, CDR1 is SGHTA and CDR2 is FQGNSA. The CDR3 sequence is CASSFGGYGYTF. The CDR3 region has the DNA TGTGCCAGCAGCTTTGGGGGCTACGGCTACACCTTC. Based on the CDR3 plus reference TRBV7-2 and TRBJ1-2, the full variable domain is GAGVSQSPSNKVTEKGKDVELRCDPISGHTALYWYRQSLGQGLEFLIYFQGNSAPDKSGLPSDRFSAERTGGSVSTLTIQRTQQEDSAVYLCASSFGGYGYTFGSGTRLTVV.

This chain links TRBV6-5 with TRBJ1-1, with TRBD1 identical over 9 bases. From germline, CDR1 is MNHEY and CDR2 SVGAGI. The CDR3 is 14 residues long. Losses at the gene ends were 4 bases for V and 3 bases for J; bases not matched to a gene: 3. This chain's CDR3 is CASSWTGEDTEAFF. Here the CDR3 DNA reads TGTGCCAGCAGTTGGACAGGGGAGGACACTGAAGCTTTCTTT.

The chain employs TRBV4-3 and TRBJ2-6; D might be TRBD1 (6 bases). This CDR3 is 16 amino acids long. Germline V gives CDR1 LGHNA, CDR2 YSLEER. V lost 7 bases and J 0 bases, leaving 13 bases between the germline ends. The CDR3 region is CASKKDSSSGANVLTF. The CDR3 DNA reads TGCGCCAGCAAAAAGGACAGTTCCTCTGGGGCCAACGTCCTGACTTTC.

The CDR3, as DNA: TGTGCCAGCAGCTTAGTTAGTAGCGGGGGGGTGACCTACAATGAGCAGTTCTTC. Translating it yields CASSLVSSGGVTYNEQFF. J is TRBJ2-1 and V is TRBV7-2, with 11 bases matching TRBD2. The CDR3 is 18 amino acids. Germline values: CDR1 SGHTA, CDR2 FQGNSA. Trimming removed 1 base from V and 2 bases from J; junction bases left unmatched: 7.

The chain couples TRBV7-2 to TRBJ2-1, with D perhaps TRBD2 (6 bases). With 6 bases removed from V and 13 bases from J, the gap between germline ends came to 13 bases. This CDR3 is 11 amino acids long. Germline values: CDR1 SGHTA, CDR2 FQGNSA. CDR3 sequence reads: CASRELAEQFF. The CDR3 nucleotides are TGTGCCAGCAGAGAACTAGCAGAACAGTTCTTC.

This chain connects TRBV11-2 to TRBJ2-5, with no clear D. V gave up 1 base and J gave up 1 base, with 7 bases separating them. The CDR3 runs 14 residues. Germline values: CDR1 SGHAT, CDR2 FQNNGV. CDR3 protein: CASSLVRSQETQYF. The CDR3 DNA follows: TGTGCCAGCAGCTTAGTACGCAGCCAAGAGACCCAGTACTTC.

The chain links TRBV7-8 to TRBJ1-1; no firm D call. This CDR3 comprises 17 residues. Trimming pared 0 bases from V and 0 bases from J, leaving 14 bases between. Germline CDR1 reads SGHVS; CDR2 reads FQNEAQ. In DNA, the CDR3 is TGTGCCAGCAGCTTAGCTTGGGCGACACCCATGAACACTGAAGCTTTCTTT. Amino acid sequence: CASSLAWATPMNTEAFF.

The rearrangement links TRBV9 to TRBJ1-4, with D perhaps matching TRBD1 (5 bases). Trimming removed 4 bases at V and 5 bases at J, with 18 bases between. The CDR3 extends over 16 amino acids. Germline CDR1 SGDLS, CDR2 YYNGEE. Here the CDR3 reads CASSPSSWPGNEKLFF. CDR3 bases: TGTGCCAGCAGCCCCTCTTCCTGGCCAGGGAATGAAAAACTGTTTTTT.

V is TRBV10-3 and J is TRBJ2-3; 8 nucleotides match TRBD2. Trimming removed 7 bases from V and 6 bases from J; junction bases left unmatched: 6. This CDR3 region has 13 residues. Germline values: CDR1 ENHRY, CDR2 SYGVKD. The CDR3 is CAINAGGHDTQYF. The CDR3 coding sequence is TGTGCCATCAATGCGGGGGGCCACGATACGCAGTATTTT.

The rearrangement links TRBV7-9 to TRBJ2-7; 7 bases align to TRBD2. Germline assignment: CDR1 SEHNR and CDR2 FQNEAQ (reference sequence). The length of the CDR3 is 14 residues. J lost 1 base, V lost 3 bases, and 3 bases had no gene match. CDR3 protein: CASSLGGGSYEQYF. CDR3 nucleotides: TGTGCCAGCAGCTTGGGGGGAGGGTCCTACGAGCAGTACTTC. Together with reference TRBV7-9 and TRBJ2-7, the CDR3 gives the full variable domain: DTGVSQNPRHKITKRGQNVTFRCDPISEHNRLYWYRQTLGQGPEFLTYFQNEAQLEKSRLLSDRFSAERPKGSFSTLEIQRTEQGDSAMYLCASSLGGGSYEQYFGPGTRLTVT.

The table lists this clone with a count of one. The chain uses TRBV7-9 and TRBJ1-5, with 7 bases matching TRBD1. The V segment lost 5 bases and the J segment 7 bases; nucleotides outside the gene matches: 11. Germline V gene data show CDR1 as SEHNR and CDR2 as FQNEAQ (reference sequence). The CDR3 extends over 15 amino acids. CDR3 nucleotides: TGTGCCAGCAGCCTAGGACAGGTTGGAGACCAGCCCCAGCATTTT. It specifies CASSLGQVGDQPQHF.

This rearrangement joins TRBV5-5 to TRBJ1-4, with 9 positions matching TRBD1. Germline V gene sequence: CDR1 SGHKS, CDR2 YYEKEE (reference sequence). V lost 2 bases and J lost 7; bases outside the gene matches: 15. The CDR3 length is 18 residues. CDR3 coding DNA: TGTGCCAGCAGCTTAAGGACAGGGGCAGGTTCGGGTGGTGAAAAACTGTTTTTT. Its translation is CASSLRTGAGSGGEKLFF.

The chain employs TRBV9 and TRBJ1-1; D possibly corresponds to TRBD1 (5 bases). The CDR3 extends over 14 amino acids. V lost 5 bases and J 0 bases, leaving 11 bases between the germline ends. Germline loops: CDR1 SGDLS, CDR2 YYNGEE. In DNA, the CDR3 is TGTGCCAGCAGACCCGGGACTTTGAACACTGAAGCTTTCTTT. Translating it yields CASRPGTLNTEAFF.

Comments on this clone: An end of the junction does not agree with germline; a read error may underlie this. The rearrangement links TRBV14 to TRBJ1-2, with D unclear. In germline, CDR1 is SGHDN, CDR2 FVKESK. CDR3 size: 15 residues. The CDR3 region is CASTPNQPGLTKEDF. The CDR3 DNA is TGTGCCAGCACCCCTAACCAACCCGGACTTACTAAAGAGGATTTC.

This clone was seen once. The rearrangement links TRBV9 to TRBJ2-7; possibly TRBD2 for D (6 bases). V gave up 3 bases and J gave up 5 bases, with 15 bases separating them. Germline CDR1 reads SGDLS; CDR2 reads YYNGEE. This CDR3 has 14 residues. The CDR3 loop is CASSAITSSHEQYF. The DNA of the CDR3 is TGTGCCAGCAGCGCTATAACTAGCAGCCACGAGCAGTACTTC. Full variable domain (remainder filled in from reference TRBV9 and TRBJ2-7): DSGVTQTPKHLITATGQRVTLRCSPRSGDLSVYWYQQSLDQGLQFLIQYYNGEERAKGNILERFSAQQFPDLHSELNLSSLELGDSALYFCASSAITSSHEQYFGPGTRLTVT.

The rearrangement uses TRBV5-6 and TRBJ2-1, with 11 bases identical to TRBD2. The CDR3 consists of 17 residues. The V segment lost 4 bases and the J segment 3 bases; nucleotides outside the gene matches: 9. Per germline, CDR1 SGHDT and CDR2 YYEEEE. This CDR3 is CASSLGTSGGGYNEQFF. The CDR3 region has the DNA TGTGCCAGCAGCCTGGGGACTAGCGGAGGGGGCTACAATGAGCAGTTCTTC.

The chain carries TRBV7-9 and TRBJ1-5; TRBD1 aligns across 10 bases. With 4 bases clipped from V and 7 bases from J, the junction kept 4 bases outside the gene matches. CDR3 length: 14 residues. Germline V gene data show CDR1 as SEHNR and CDR2 as FQNEAQ (reference sequence). In DNA form, the CDR3 reads TGTGCCAGCAGCTCCGGGACAGGGGAGCAGCCCCAGCATTTT. It is translated as CASSSGTGEQPQHF.

The chain employs TRBV7-8 and TRBJ1-2; D remains unclear. This CDR3 has 14 amino acids. V was trimmed by 1 base and J by 3 bases, leaving 9 bases between them. Germline V CDR1 and CDR2: SGHVS, FQNEAQ. Here the CDR3 reads CASSLVRGDYGYTF. For the CDR3, the DNA is TGTGCCAGCAGCTTAGTCCGGGGAGACTATGGCTACACCTTC.

The chain joins TRBV6-2 or TRBV6-3 to TRBJ2-1; possibly TRBD2 for D (6 bases). The CDR3 is 12 residues long. Germline CDR1 and CDR2: MNHEY and SVGEGT. The V end was cut by 4 bases, the J end by 9 bases, with 10 bases between. The CDR3 DNA reads as TGTGCCAGCAGTTTTTGGGGGGTTGAGCAGTTCTTC. This encodes CASSFWGVEQFF.

CDR3 coding DNA: TGTGCCAGTAGAACGGGACACAGATCTAACTATGGCTACACCTTC. Protein sequence: CASRTGHRSNYGYTF. This chain links TRBV19 with TRBJ1-2; maybe TRBD1 (6 bases). Germline V CDR1 and CDR2: LNHDA, SQIVND (reference sequence). V was trimmed by 6 bases and J by 0 bases, leaving 14 bases between them. The CDR3 consists of 15 residues.

This chain joins TRBV7-3 and TRBJ2-1; the match to TRBD2 covers 13 bases. The length of the CDR3 is 17 residues. V shed 1 base and J 5 bases; nucleotides not matched to a gene: 5. Looked up from germline, CDR1 is SGHTA and CDR2 is FQGTGA. For the CDR3, the DNA is TGTGCCAGCAGCTTAAACGCGGGACTAGCGGGGAACAATGAGCAGTTCTTC. Translated: CASSLNAGLAGNNEQFF. Using reference TRBV7-3 and TRBJ2-1 for the parts outside the CDR3, the full variable domain is GAGVSQTPSNKVTEKGKYVELRCDPISGHTALYWYRQSLGQGPEFLIYFQGTGAADDSGLPNDRFFAVRPEGSVSTLKIQRTERGDSAVYLCASSLNAGLAGNNEQFFGPGTRLTVL.